This T cell receptor beta chain was identified in a study of cytomegalovirus exposure and HLA in healthy donors (TCRdb year 2017). Study-level background: An earlier analysis of more than 550 of the donors reported over 250 Gb of sequence data and roughly 120 million unique TCR beta sequences obtained from about 179 million T cells. About 280 gigabases of sequencing data and 70 million to 100 million unique TCR sequences made up an early release that covered under 750 HLA-typed donors. Of the roughly 410 genotyped donors, 75% to 85% were placed in the genetic ancestry cluster associated with self-reported Caucasian donors. The study aimed to test whether signatures of past pathogen exposure could be identified by cataloging public T cell receptors. Using immunosequencing, the study profiled T cell repertoires from approximately 700 subjects and related those repertoires to cytomegalovirus serostatus. In addition to the first cohort of 500 to 850 subjects, a separate validation cohort of approximately 110 different subjects was used. High-throughput TCR immunosequencing, statistical association of individual TCRs with disease status, and machine learning were combined to predict cytomegalovirus infection status. In a later analysis, previously published TCR beta repertoires from about 670 donors were re-analyzed and high-resolution HLA genotyping was added so that TCR occurrence patterns could be studied. The later analysis used no new phenotypic data to find candidate immune exposures, relying instead on TCR beta sequences and their occurrence across donors. An earlier analysis of several hundred of the donors used high-throughput TCR beta sequencing to judge whether each TCR beta V gene segment behaved as functional or pseudogenic. Alongside the repertoire data, information on donor age, sex, ethnicity and CMV serostatus was compiled. Genome-wide SNP genotypes for about 65% of the roughly 670 donors were used in a later genetic analysis, which treated that subset as a discovery cohort. Every discovery cohort repertoire had been produced on one sequencing platform. Class I and class II HLA loci were covered by the typing at four-digit resolution. Typing coverage differed by locus: A, B, C, DRB1 and DQB1 were typed in about 629-640 donors, DQA1 in approximately 520, DPA1 in 600 to 610, and DPB1 in just under 490. A few DR-DQ haplotypes were handled as single units for association and clustering because linkage in the cohort was strong. Among several hundred genotyped donors of the cohort, an average of about 220,000 unique TCR beta nucleotide sequences was sequenced per donor, of which approximately 19% were non-productive.

General conclusions and limits of the study: A cluster of highly shared sequence variants was judged likely to be a technical artifact of the sequencing pipeline. Presence/absence analyses assumed roughly uniform sequencing depth across donors, an assumption that may not hold. Linkage disequilibrium might explain the correlated functional status among segregating V segments, but an unknown experimental factor could not be excluded. Cytomegalovirus status was reported to be diagnosed by the classifier with high specificity and sensitivity in both the original and validation cohorts. Most TCR sequences were seen in very few donors, while some public TCRs were found in many individuals. CMV serostatus was the only immune exposure information available for the cohort. In a later analysis, HLA-associated TCR beta chains were found to be more clonally expanded and to have lower generation probabilities than equally common non-associated chains. According to a later genetic analysis, donors in an Asian-associated ancestry cluster had fewer N-insertions in productive TCRs than the approximately 650-donor mean. A few of the identified cytomegalovirus-associated TCR beta chains were confirmed in vitro to be specific for cytomegalovirus antigens. In a later analysis, 16,951 TCR beta sequences were associated with specific HLA alleles at a false discovery rate of 0.05. The 87-base-pair reads could not distinguish some IMGT-functional V segments, including TRBV6-2 and TRBV6-3, so those segments were excluded. In a later analysis, TCR association rates were found to vary across HLA loci, with the most associated TCRs seen for DRB1 alleles and the fewest for HLA-C alleles. Broadly in line with IMGT annotations, most TCR beta V segments showed up in productive rearrangements about 87% or about 30% of the time in an earlier analysis of around 550 of the donors. In the study, around 160 TCR beta chains were listed as associated with cytomegalovirus. An association between a missense DCLRE1C variant and V-gene and J-gene trimming of TCR beta chains was found in a later genetic analysis and replicated in an independent cohort. Because counts were too low, fewer than 20 rarely observed V segments, including chromosome 9 orphons, were excluded from the earlier analysis of around 640 of the donors. It was suggested by the authors that the approach could potentially be generalized to other disease states and immunological phenotypes. Because some donors lacked HLA typing at each locus, the association tests relied only on the typed subset. Several of the top co-occurrence clusters appeared to be linked to parvovirus B19, influenza, CMV and Epstein-Barr virus, according to a later analysis. In this cohort, only TCR beta chains were sequenced, and detectable features were limited by the absence of alpha or paired-chain data. Strong co-occurrence of HLA alleles, especially DR and DQ, made assigning TCR associations to individual alleles difficult. Most CMV-associated TCR beta chains appeared to be HLA-restricted in a later analysis, and the HLA associations seemed to be driven largely by CMV exposure. A further reported finding was that TCR beta sequences accurately predicted the HLA-A and HLA-B alleles for most subjects in the first cohort.

This clone has only one observation. Its cognate antigen has yet to be identified. No quality values exist for individual bases; no much larger clone is one base distant. V is reduced by 5 bases and J by 2 bases, leaving a spacing of 6 bases between them. Reading the germline V gene (reference sequence) gives CDR1 LNHDA and CDR2 SQIVND. The CDR3 starts with the cysteine, ends with the phenylalanine, and has 12 residues. Only the CDR3 DNA stays, 36 bases, in frame from base 1. Library prep was done by the immunoSEQ multiplex PCR assay. For the multiplex PCR, a mixture combining 60 forward primers for TCR Vbeta segments and 13 reverse primers for TCR Jbeta segments was used. Amplification of the CDR3 region of rearranged TCR beta genes was performed with a multiplex PCR assay on genomic DNA. Amplified TCR beta libraries were sequenced as 87-base-pair reads on the Illumina HiSeq System. The paper's data handling went like this. A later analysis counted about 82 million unique TCR beta chains across the 666 repertoires, and roughly 9.9 million of these chains were shared by at least two donors. A nearest-neighbor algorithm error-corrected the raw reads and collapsed the reads into unique sequences, merging closely related sequences to remove PCR and sequencing errors. V, D and J gene segments were assigned by aligning CDR3 sequences to IMGT reference sequences. For a sequence to be retained, at least a six-nucleotide match to both a V gene segment and a J gene segment was required. A rearrangement counted as productive if the CDR3 had no stop codons and remained in frame with V and J, and every other rearrangement counted as non-productive. Following IMGT convention, CDR3 was defined as the stretch from the second conserved V-encoded cysteine up to the conserved J-encoded phenylalanine. In an earlier analysis of 550 to 650 of the donors, sequences lacking an unambiguous match to a single V gene segment were excluded. In an earlier analysis of some 590 of the donors, V segments were called functional above 56.7% productive rearrangements and were called segregating when the between-donor standard deviation exceeded 5%. A statistical classification framework was built to diagnose cytomegalovirus status from the catalog of TCR beta chain sequences. A later analysis assigned V and J genes by comparing TCR nucleotide sequences with IMGT/GENE-DB human TR gene sequences. A later analysis assigned CDR3 sequences and most-parsimonious VDJ recombination scenarios with the TCRdist pipeline. In a later analysis, each TCR beta chain was defined by its CDR3 amino acid sequence together with its V-gene family, and reads without a unique V-gene family were excluded. In a later analysis, fewer than 650 highly shared, low-generation-probability nucleotide sequences were removed to address suspected cross-contamination and a sequencing artifact. In a later analysis, a clonal expansion index was calculated for each public chain from normalized within-repertoire ranks of inferred template counts. In a later analysis, generation probabilities were computed with a VDJ recombination model fitted to out-of-frame rearrangements, and the resulting probabilities were checked against IGoR. A later analysis scored TCR-TCR, TCR-HLA and TCR-CMV co-occurrence with hypergeometric tests, applying a repertoire-size bias correction to TCR pairs. To estimate false discovery rates, a later analysis permuted the HLA or CMV assignments 20 times. In a later analysis, co-occurring TCRs were grouped with DBSCAN, and TCRdist sequence similarity was added when clustering was performed within HLA-allele-positive subsets. Repertoires with fewer than 30,000 or more than 120,000 public chains, plus five repertoires with anomalous nucleotide sharing, were excluded from co-occurrence clustering. In its TCRdb copy, this immuneACCESS table keeps in-frame sequences only and misses some clones. Where compared with another copy, unresolved V genes explain less than half of these, and the others have no known cause. V and J calls and clone size are those listed in that table; D and trimming were worked out from the DNA. This sample comprises about 110,000 clones, roughly four fifths of them detected only once. The ten largest make up more than 1.5% of the sample.

In total, roughly 710 healthy bone marrow donors made up the cohort. At the time of sampling, all cohort members were nominally healthy, though unrecorded immune exposures were likely present. The donor was CMV seronegative and was included in the group of a few hundred seronegative cohort members. A peripheral blood sample was provided by each donor, and peripheral blood mononuclear cells were used for TCR beta sequencing. The Qiagen DNeasy Blood Extraction Kit was used to extract genomic DNA from the blood cell samples. The sample comprised PBMCs. The sequence was collected from a man in his fifties or sixties in good health and CMV-seronegative. The rearranged segments are TRBV19 and TRBJ1-2; confidence is insufficient to name the D gene. The nucleotide sequence is given as TGTGCCAGTAGTCGGTCCAACTATGGCTACACCTTC. It is translated as CASSRSNYGYTF.